Below, one T cell receptor (beta chain) is given with its context. Its cognate antigen is unknown. The table came from immunoSEQ multiplex PCR; TCRdb's copy has only in-frame clones and leaves some out. The data contain over 150,000 clones, 85% to 95% of them seen just once; the ten biggest clones take up 1.6%. This sample was taken from a study of T cell responses to AZD1222 COVID-19 vaccine. The V and J ends lost 2 bases and 3 bases, in that order; junction bases with no gene match: 6. CDR1 and CDR2 (germline): LGHDT, YNNKEL (reference sequence). The CDR3 covers 17 residues. Study-wide points: Repertoires were obtained solely post-peak T cell response.

The sequenced sample was peripheral blood, obtained 28 days after the second AZD1222 dose. This clonotype was obtained from an adult who received the AZD1222 COVID-19 vaccine. This chain uses TRBV3-1 (or the pseudogene TRBV3-2) with TRBJ2-2, with 10 bases fitting TRBD1. CDR3 in DNA: TGTGCCAGCAGCCAACAGGAGGGACAGGGGCACACCGGGGAGCTGTTTTTT. Protein sequence: CASSQQEGQGHTGELFF.